This entry describes one T cell receptor beta chain. The data derive from a study of shared clonotypes between healthy human individuals. In the study overall: With ages of 18 to 49, the donors were a couple of women and a few men.

The germline V gene has CDR1 SGHDN and CDR2 FVKESK. The CDR3 runs 13 residues. The V and J ends lost 2 bases and 6 bases respectively, with 9 bases between them. Authors' methods: As immunoSEQ supplied junction-only sequences (without quality scores), filtering differed. The protocol was immunoSEQ multiplex PCR, while the TCRdb copy is restricted to in-frame clones and leaves out a portion. That table gives V, J and clone size, and the DNA gave D and trimming. This sample carries roughly 500,000 clones, roughly 78% of them seen once, and the ten largest clones take approximately 13%. The clonotype was recovered from a woman aged 40 to 55 in good health. Some clones in this sample may be carry-over from other donors' samples. The chain links TRBV14 to TRBJ2-3; no firm D call. The sequencing sample was made of PBMCs. This chain's CDR3 is CASSQLTGDTQYF. Here the CDR3 DNA reads TGTGCCAGCAGCCAATTAACGGGTGATACGCAGTATTTT.